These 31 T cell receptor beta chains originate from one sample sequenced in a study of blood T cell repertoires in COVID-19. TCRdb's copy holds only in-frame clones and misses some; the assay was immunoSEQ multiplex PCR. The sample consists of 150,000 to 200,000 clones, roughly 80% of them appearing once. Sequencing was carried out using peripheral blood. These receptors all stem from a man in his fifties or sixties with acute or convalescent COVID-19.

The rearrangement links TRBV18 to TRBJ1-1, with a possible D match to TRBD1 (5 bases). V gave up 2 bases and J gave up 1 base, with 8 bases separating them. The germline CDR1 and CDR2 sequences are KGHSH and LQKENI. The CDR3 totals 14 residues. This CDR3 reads CASSPGQRNTEAFF. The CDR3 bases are TGTGCCAGCTCACCAGGACAACGGAACACTGAAGCTTTCTTT.

For the CDR3, the DNA is TGTGCCAGCAGCTTAGGTCGCGGGGGGGCGGAAGAGACCCAGTACTTC. Translating it yields CASSLGRGGAEETQYF. The chain employs TRBV7-9 and TRBJ2-5; 9 bases agree with TRBD2. The CDR3 covers 16 residues. The germline V gene encodes CDR1 SEHNR and CDR2 FQNEAQ (reference sequence). V was pared by 1 base and J by 3 bases, with 6 bases of the junction left unmatched.

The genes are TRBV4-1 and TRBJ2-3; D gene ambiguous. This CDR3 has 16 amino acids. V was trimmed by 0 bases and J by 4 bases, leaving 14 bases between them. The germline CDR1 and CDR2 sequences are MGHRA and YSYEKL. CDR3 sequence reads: CASSQDLHSPADTQYF. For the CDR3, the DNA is TGCGCCAGCAGCCAAGATCTGCATTCCCCGGCAGATACGCAGTATTTT.

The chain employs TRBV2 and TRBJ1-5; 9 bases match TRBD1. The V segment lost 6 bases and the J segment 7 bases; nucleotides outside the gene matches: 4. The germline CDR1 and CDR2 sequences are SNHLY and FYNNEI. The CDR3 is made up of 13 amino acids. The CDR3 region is CASRYTGGQPQHF. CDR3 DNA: TGTGCCAGCAGGTATACAGGGGGCCAGCCCCAGCATTTT. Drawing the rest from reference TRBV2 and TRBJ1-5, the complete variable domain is EPEVTQTPSHQVTQMGQEVILRCVPISNHLYFYWYRQILGQKVEFLVSFYNNEISEKSEIFDDQFSVERPDGSNFTLKIRSTKLEDSAMYFCASRYTGGQPQHFGDGTRLSIL.

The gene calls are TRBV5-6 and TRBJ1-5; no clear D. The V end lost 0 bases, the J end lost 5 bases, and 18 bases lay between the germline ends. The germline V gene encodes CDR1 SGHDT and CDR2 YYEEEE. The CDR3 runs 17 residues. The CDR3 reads CASSLAGFGAFDQPQHF. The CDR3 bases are TGTGCCAGCAGCTTGGCGGGGTTTGGAGCCTTCGATCAGCCCCAGCATTTT.

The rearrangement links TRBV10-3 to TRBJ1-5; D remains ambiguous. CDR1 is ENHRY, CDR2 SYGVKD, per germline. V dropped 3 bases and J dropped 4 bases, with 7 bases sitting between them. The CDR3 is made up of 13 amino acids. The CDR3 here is CAISEASNQPQHF. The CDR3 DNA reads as TGTGCCATCAGTGAAGCGTCAAATCAGCCCCAGCATTTT.

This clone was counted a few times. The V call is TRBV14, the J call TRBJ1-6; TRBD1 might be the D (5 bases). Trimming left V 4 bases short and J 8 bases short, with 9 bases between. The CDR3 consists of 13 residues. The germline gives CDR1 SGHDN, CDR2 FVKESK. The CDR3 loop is CASSPGGDSPLHF. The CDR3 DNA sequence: TGTGCCAGCAGCCCCGGGGGGGATTCACCCCTCCACTTT.

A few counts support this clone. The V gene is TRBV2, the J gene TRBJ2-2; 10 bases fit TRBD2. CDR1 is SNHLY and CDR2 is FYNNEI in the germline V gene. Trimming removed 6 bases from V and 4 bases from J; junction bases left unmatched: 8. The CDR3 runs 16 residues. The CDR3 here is CASRGVAGGGTGELFF. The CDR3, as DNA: TGTGCCAGCAGGGGGGTAGCGGGAGGCGGCACCGGGGAGCTGTTTTTT. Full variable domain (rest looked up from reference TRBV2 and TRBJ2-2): EPEVTQTPSHQVTQMGQEVILRCVPISNHLYFYWYRQILGQKVEFLVSFYNNEISEKSEIFDDQFSVERPDGSNFTLKIRSTKLEDSAMYFCASRGVAGGGTGELFFGEGSRLTVL.

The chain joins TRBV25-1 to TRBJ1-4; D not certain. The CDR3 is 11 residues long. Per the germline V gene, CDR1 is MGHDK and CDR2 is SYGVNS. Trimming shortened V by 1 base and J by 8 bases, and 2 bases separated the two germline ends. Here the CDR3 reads CASSELEKLFF. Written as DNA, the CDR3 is TGTGCCAGCAGTGAATTAGAAAAACTGTTTTTT.

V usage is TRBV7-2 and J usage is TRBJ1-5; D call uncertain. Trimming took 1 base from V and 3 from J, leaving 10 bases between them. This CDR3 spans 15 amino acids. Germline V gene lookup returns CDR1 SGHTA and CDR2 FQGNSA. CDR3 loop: CASSLGRAANQPQHF. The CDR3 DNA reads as TGTGCCAGCAGCTTAGGTCGCGCGGCCAATCAGCCCCAGCATTTT.

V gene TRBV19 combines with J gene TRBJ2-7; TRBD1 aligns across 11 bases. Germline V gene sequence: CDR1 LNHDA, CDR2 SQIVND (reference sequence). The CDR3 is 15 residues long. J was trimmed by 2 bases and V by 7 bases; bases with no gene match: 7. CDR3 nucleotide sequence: TGTGCCAGTACCGGGACAGGGGGTGACCCCTACGAGCAGTACTTC. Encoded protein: CASTGTGGDPYEQYF.

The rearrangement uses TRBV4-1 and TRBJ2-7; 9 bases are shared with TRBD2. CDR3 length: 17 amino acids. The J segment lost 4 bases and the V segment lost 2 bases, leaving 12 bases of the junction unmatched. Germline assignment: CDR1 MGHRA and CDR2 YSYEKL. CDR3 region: CASSQLAGVVTWYEQYF. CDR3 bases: TGCGCCAGCAGCCAATTAGCGGGGGTCGTTACTTGGTACGAGCAGTACTTC.

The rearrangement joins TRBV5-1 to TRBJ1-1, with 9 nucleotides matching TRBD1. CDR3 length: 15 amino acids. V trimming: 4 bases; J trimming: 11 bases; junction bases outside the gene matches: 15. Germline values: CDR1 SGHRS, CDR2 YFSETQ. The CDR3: CASSPLIGTGTSAFF. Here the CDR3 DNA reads TGCGCCAGCAGCCCCCTCATTGGGACAGGGACTTCTGCTTTCTTT.

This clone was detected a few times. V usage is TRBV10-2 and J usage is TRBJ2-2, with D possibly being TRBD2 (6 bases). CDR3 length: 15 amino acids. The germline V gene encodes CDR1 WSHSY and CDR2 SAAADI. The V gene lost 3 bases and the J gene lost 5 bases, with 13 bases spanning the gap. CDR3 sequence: CASSDGGSGTGELFF. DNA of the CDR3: TGCGCCAGCAGTGACGGGGGATCAGGTACCGGGGAGCTGTTTTTT.

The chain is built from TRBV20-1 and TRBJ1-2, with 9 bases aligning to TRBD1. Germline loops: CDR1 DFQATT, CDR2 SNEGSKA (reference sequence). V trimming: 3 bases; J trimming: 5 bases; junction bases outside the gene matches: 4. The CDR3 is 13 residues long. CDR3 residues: CSASDRGTYGYTF. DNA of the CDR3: TGCAGTGCTAGTGACAGGGGGACTTATGGCTACACCTTC.

This CDR3 is CASSRGVLFIYEQYF. CDR3 in DNA: TGTGCCAGCAGCCGGGGGGTCTTGTTTATCTACGAGCAGTACTTC. The chain recombines TRBV27 with TRBJ2-7; 7 positions match TRBD2. The CDR3 is 15 residues long. Unmatched junction bases numbered 11, after V lost 6 bases and J lost 3 bases. CDR1 is MNHEY, CDR2 SMNVEV, per germline (reference sequence).

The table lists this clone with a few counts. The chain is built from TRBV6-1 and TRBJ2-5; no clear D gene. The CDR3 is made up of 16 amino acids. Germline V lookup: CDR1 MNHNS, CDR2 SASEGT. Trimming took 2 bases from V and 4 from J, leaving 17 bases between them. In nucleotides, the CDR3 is TGTGCCAGCAGTGAAAGCCCCCCTAGATTATTAGAGACCCAGTACTTC. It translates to CASSESPPRLLETQYF.

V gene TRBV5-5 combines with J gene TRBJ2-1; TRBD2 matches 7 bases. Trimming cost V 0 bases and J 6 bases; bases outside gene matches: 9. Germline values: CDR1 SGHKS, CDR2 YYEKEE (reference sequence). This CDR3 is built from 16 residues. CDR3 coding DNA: TGTGCCAGCAGCTTGGGGGGAGGGACCCCCCTCAATGAGCAGTTCTTC. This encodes CASSLGGGTPLNEQFF. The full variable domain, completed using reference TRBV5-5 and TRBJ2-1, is DAGVTQSPTHLIKTRGQQVTLRCSPISGHKSVSWYQQVLGQGPQFIFQYYEKEERGRGNFPDRFSARQFPNYSSELNVNALLLGDSALYLCASSLGGGTPLNEQFFGPGTRLTVL.

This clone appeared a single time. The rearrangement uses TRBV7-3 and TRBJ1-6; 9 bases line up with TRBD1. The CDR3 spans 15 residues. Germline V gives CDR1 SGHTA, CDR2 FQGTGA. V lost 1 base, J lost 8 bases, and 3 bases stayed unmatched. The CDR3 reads CASSLSTGGDSPLHF. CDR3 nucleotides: TGTGCCAGCAGCTTAAGCACAGGGGGCGATTCACCCCTCCACTTT.

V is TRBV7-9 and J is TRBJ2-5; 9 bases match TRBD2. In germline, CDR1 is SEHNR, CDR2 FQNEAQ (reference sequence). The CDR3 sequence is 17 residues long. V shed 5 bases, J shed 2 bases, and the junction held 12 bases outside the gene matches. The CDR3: CASSPVFSGGKQETQYF. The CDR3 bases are TGTGCCAGCAGCCCAGTTTTTAGCGGGGGAAAACAAGAGACCCAGTACTTC. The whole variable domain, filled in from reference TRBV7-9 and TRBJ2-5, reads DTGVSQNPRHKITKRGQNVTFRCDPISEHNRLYWYRQTLGQGPEFLTYFQNEAQLEKSRLLSDRFSAERPKGSFSTLEIQRTEQGDSAMYLCASSPVFSGGKQETQYFGPGTRLLVL.

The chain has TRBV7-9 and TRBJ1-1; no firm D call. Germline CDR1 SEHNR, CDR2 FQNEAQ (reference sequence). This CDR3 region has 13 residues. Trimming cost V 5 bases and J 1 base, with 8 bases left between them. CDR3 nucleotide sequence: TGTGCCAGCAGCAATACACCGAACACTGAAGCTTTCTTT. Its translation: CASSNTPNTEAFF.

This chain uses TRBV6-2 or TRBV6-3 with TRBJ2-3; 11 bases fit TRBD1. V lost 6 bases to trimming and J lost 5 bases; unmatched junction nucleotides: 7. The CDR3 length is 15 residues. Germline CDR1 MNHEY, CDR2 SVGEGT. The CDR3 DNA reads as TGTGCCAGCAGCTCGACCGGGACAGGGGGAGATACGCAGTATTTT. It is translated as CASSSTGTGGDTQYF.

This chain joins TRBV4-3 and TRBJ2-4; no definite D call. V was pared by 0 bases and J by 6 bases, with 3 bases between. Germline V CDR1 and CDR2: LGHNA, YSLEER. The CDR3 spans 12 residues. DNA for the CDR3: TGCGCCAGCAGCCAAGACAGAAACATTCAGTACTTC. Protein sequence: CASSQDRNIQYF.

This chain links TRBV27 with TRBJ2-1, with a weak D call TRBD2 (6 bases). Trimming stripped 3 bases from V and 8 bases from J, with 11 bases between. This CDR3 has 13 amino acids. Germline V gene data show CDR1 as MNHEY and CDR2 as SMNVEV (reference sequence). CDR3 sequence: CASSLGLADEQFF. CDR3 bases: TGTGCCAGCAGTTTGGGACTGGCGGATGAGCAGTTCTTC.

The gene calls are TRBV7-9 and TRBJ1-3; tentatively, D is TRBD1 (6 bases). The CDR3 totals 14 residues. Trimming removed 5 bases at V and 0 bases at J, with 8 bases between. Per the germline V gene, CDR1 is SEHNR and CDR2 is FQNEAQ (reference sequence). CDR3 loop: CASSQQGSGNTIYF. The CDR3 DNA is TGTGCCAGCAGCCAACAGGGCTCTGGAAACACCATATATTTT.

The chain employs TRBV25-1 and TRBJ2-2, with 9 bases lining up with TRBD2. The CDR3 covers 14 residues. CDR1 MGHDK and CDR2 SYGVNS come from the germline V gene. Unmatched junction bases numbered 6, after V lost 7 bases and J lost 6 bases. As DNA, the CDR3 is TGTGCCAGCACCTTAGCGGGAGTGGCCGGGGAGCTGTTTTTT. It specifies CASTLAGVAGELFF.

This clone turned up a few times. CDR3 nucleotides: TGTGCCAGTAGTATACTCCGGGACAGCCACCAGCATTTT. This translates into CASSILRDSHQHF. The chain uses TRBV19 and TRBJ1-5, with 7 bases identical to TRBD1. This CDR3 contains 13 residues. The junction had 7 bases not matched to a gene; V was cut back by 2 bases and J by 12 bases. Germline CDR1 reads LNHDA; CDR2 reads SQIVND (reference sequence).

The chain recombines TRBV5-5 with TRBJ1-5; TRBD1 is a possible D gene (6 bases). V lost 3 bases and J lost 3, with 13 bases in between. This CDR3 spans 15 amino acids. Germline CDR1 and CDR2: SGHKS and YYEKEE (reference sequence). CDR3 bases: TGTGCCAGCAGCTCGCTGGACAGAAACAATCAGCCCCAGCATTTT. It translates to CASSSLDRNNQPQHF.

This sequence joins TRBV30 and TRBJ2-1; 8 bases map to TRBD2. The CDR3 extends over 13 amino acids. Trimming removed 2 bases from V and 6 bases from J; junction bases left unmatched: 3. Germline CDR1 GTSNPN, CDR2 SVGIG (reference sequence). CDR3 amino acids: CAWSSGLANEQFF. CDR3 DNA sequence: TGTGCCTGGAGTAGCGGACTAGCCAATGAGCAGTTCTTC.

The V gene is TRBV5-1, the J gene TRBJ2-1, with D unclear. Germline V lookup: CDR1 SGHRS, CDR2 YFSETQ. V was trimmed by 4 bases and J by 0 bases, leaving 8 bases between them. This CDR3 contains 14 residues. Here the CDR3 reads CASSPESSYNEQFF. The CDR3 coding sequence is TGCGCCAGCAGCCCGGAGAGCTCCTACAATGAGCAGTTCTTC.

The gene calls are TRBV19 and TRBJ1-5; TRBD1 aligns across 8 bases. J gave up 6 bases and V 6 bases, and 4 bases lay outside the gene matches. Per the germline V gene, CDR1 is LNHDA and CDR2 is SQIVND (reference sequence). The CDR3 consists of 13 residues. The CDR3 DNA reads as TGTGCCAGTAGCTCGACAGGGGTTCAGCCCCAGCATTTT. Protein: CASSSTGVQPQHF.